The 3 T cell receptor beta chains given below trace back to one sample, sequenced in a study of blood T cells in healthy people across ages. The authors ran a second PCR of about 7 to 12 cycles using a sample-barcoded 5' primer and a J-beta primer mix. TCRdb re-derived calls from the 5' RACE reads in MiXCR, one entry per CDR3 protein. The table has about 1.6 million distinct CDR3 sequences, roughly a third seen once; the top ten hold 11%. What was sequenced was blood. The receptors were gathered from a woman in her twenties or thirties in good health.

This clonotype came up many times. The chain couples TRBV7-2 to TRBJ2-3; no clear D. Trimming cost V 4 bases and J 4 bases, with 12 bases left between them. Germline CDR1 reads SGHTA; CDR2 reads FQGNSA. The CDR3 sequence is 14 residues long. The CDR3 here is CASSSREFADTQYF. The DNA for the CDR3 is TGTGCCAGCAGCTCCCGAGAGTTCGCAGATACGCAGTATTTT.

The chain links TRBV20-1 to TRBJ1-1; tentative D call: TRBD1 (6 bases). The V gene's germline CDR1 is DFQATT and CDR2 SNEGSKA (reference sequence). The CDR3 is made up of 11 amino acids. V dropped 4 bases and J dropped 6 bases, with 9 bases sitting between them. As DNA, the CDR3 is TGCAGTGCTAAACGGGGGCCTGAAGCTTTCTTT. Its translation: CSAKRGPEAFF.

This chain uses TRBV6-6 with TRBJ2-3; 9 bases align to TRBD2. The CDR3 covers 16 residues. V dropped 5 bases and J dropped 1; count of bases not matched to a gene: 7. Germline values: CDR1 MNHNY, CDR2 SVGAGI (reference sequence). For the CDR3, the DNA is TGTGCCAGCAGTCGACTAGCGGCGGCCCGCACAGATACGCAGTATTTT. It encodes CASSRLAAARTDTQYF.